This note documents a single T cell receptor (beta chain) sequence. This entry belongs to a study of cytotoxic CD8 clonotypes in ibrutinib-treated CLL. Study-level information: Investigators collected response samples after a median 12 months of treatment, range 6 to 36.

Cryopreserved PBMCs supplied about 2 micrograms of genomic DNA for TCR beta libraries. Assay used: immunoSEQ multiplex PCR; TCRdb lists only in-frame clones, some missing. The sample holds some 200,000 clones, about four fifths seen once. The CDR3 consists of 14 residues. Germline V gives CDR1 MNHEY, CDR2 SMNVEV (reference sequence). V gave up 8 bases and J gave up 0 bases, with 10 bases separating them. The sample here was PBMCs, taken after 12 months of ibrutinib treatment. The rearrangement joins TRBV27 to TRBJ2-2; D might be TRBD1 (5 bases). This clonotype originated in a human donor with chronic lymphocytic leukemia. This CDR3 reads CASRQIANTGELFF. CDR3 coding DNA: TGTGCCAGCCGACAGATAGCGAACACCGGGGAGCTGTTTTTT.